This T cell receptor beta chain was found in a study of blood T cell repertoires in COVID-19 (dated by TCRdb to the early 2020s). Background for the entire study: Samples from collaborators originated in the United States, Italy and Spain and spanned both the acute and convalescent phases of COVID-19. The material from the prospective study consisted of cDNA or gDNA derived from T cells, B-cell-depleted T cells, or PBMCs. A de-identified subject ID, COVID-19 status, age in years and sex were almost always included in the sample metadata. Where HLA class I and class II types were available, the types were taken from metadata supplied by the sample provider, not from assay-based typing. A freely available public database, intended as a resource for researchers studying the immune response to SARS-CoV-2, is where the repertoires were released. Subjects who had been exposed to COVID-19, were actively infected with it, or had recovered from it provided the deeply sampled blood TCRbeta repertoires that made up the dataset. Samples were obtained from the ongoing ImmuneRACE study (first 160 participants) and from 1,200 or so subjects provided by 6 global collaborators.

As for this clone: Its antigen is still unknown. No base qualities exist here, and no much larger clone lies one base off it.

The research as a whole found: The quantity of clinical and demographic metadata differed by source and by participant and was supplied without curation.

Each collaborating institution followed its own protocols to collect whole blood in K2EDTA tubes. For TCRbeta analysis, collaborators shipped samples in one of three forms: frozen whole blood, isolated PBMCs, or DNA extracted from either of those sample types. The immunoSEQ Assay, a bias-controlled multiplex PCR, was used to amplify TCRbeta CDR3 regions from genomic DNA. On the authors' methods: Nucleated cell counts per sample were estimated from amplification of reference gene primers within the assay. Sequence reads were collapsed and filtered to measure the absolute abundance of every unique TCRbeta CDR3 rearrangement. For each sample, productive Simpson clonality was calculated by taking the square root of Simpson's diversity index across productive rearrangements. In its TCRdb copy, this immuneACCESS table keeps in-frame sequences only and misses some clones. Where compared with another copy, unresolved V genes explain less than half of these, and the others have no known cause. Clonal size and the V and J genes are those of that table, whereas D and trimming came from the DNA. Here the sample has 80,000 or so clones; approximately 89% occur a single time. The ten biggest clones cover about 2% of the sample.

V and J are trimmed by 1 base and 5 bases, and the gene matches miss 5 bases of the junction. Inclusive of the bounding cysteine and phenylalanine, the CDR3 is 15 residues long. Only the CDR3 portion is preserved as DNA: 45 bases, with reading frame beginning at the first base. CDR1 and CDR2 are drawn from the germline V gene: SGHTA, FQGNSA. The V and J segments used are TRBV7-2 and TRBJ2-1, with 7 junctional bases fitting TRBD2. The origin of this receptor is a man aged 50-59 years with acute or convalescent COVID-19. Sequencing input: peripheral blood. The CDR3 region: CASSLEPGRDNEQFF. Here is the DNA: TGTGCCAGCAGCTTAGAGCCGGGGAGGGACAATGAGCAGTTCTTC.